Listed here are 9 T cell receptor beta chains from one sample, sequenced in a study of T cells after yellow fever vaccination. Each CDR3 protein is one row after TCRdb ran MiXCR on the 5' RACE reads. This table has a few hundred thousand distinct CDR3 sequences, around 6.8% appearing once. This material consisted of PBMCs, taken about 49 days after the first yellow fever vaccination. The receptors derive from a man younger than 30 who received the YFV17D yellow fever vaccine.

The table lists this clonotype with a few counts. The rearrangement uses TRBV5-1 and TRBJ2-3; D is ambiguous. Trimming shortened V by 3 bases and J by 0 bases, and 8 bases separated the two germline ends. Germline loops: CDR1 SGHRS, CDR2 YFSETQ. This CDR3 has 14 amino acids. The CDR3 region has the DNA TGCGCCAGCAGCTCCATAACTAGCACAGATACGCAGTATTTT. Its translation: CASSSITSTDTQYF.

The rearrangement links TRBV19 to TRBJ1-1, with D tentatively TRBD1 (5 bases). Germline V gene lookup returns CDR1 LNHDA and CDR2 SQIVND (reference sequence). The ends were cut back, 7 bases at V and 4 bases at J, with 10 bases in the middle. The CDR3 totals 12 residues. The CDR3 is CASIQGATEAFF. Written as DNA, the CDR3 is TGTGCCAGTATCCAAGGGGCCACTGAAGCTTTCTTT.

In DNA, the CDR3 is TGTGCCAGCAGTCCCTGGACTAGCGGGGGTGGAGATACGCAGTATTTT. This sequence encodes CASSPWTSGGGDTQYF. The chain joins TRBV12-3 or TRBV12-4 to TRBJ2-3, with 13 positions matching TRBD2. CDR3 length equals 16 residues. V was clipped by 5 bases and J by 5 bases; unmatched bases: 7.

J is TRBJ2-1 and V is TRBV7-2; 9 bases line up with TRBD2. Trimming at V came to 5 bases and at J to 6 bases, leaving 5 bases not matched to a gene. This CDR3 spans 14 amino acids. CDR1 SGHTA and CDR2 FQGNSA come from the germline V gene. CDR3: CASSPGLARNEQFF. As DNA, the CDR3 is TGTGCCAGCAGCCCCGGACTAGCGCGCAATGAGCAGTTCTTC.

The chain carries TRBV5-1 and TRBJ2-7; possibly TRBD2 for D (6 bases). V was clipped by 5 bases and J by 3 bases, with 15 bases between them. Germline V CDR1 and CDR2: SGHRS, YFSETQ. This CDR3 is built from 14 residues. The DNA of the CDR3 is TGCGCCAGCAGAGGTGGGCAGGGACTCTACGAGCAGTACTTC. Residues: CASRGGQGLYEQYF.

The chain carries TRBV12-3 or TRBV12-4 and TRBJ2-7, with D possibly being TRBD2 (5 bases). The CDR3 covers 13 residues. Trimming pared 6 bases from V and 7 bases from J, leaving 16 bases between. The CDR3 protein is CASSLVPGNEQYV. The CDR3 nucleotides read TGTGCCAGCAGCCTAGTACCGGGGAATGAGCAGTACGTC.

This clonotype came up many times. The chain couples TRBV6-1 to TRBJ2-7, with TRBD2 matching over 10 bases. The CDR3 loop spans 14 amino acids. J lost 4 bases, V lost 6 bases, and 6 bases had no gene match. CDR1 and CDR2 (germline): MNHNS, SASEGT. The CDR3, as DNA: TGTGCCAGCAGAACAACTAGCGGGGCGTACGAGCAGTACTTC. Residues: CASRTTSGAYEQYF.

This clonotype was found many times. The chain couples TRBV29-1 to TRBJ1-3; TRBD1 aligns across 8 bases. The CDR3 consists of 10 residues. Losses at the gene ends were 6 bases for V and 14 bases for J; bases not matched to a gene: 6. Germline V gives CDR1 SQVTM, CDR2 ANQGSEA. DNA for the CDR3: TGCAGCGTGTTTACGGGACAGGTATATTTT. Translated: CSVFTGQVYF.

Notes on this clonotype: A read error may produce the germline difference seen at one junction end. V usage is TRBV27 and J usage is TRBJ1-2; 9 nucleotides line up with TRBD1. The CDR3 contains 13 residues. Germline V gene lookup returns CDR1 MNHEY and CDR2 SMNVEV (reference sequence). CDR3 loop: CASSLNRGHHLAF. For the CDR3, the DNA is TGTGCCAGCAGTTTAAACAGGGGGCACCACCTAGCCTTC.